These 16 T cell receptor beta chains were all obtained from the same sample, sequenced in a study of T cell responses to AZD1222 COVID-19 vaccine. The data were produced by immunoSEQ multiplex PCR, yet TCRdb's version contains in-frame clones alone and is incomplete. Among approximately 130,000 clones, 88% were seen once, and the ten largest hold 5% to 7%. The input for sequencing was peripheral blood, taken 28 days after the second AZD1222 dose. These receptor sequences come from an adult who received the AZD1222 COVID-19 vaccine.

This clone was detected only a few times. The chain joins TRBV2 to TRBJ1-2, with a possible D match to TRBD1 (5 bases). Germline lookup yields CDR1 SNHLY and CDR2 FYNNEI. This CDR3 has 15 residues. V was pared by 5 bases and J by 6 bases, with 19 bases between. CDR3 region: CASSREDISGNGYTF. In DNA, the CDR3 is TGTGCCAGCAGTCGGGAGGACATTTCTGGCAATGGCTACACCTTC.

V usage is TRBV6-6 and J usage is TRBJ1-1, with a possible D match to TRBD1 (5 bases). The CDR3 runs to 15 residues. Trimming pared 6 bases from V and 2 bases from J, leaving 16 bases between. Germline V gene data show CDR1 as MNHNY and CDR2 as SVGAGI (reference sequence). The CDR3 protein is CASSLDSQINTEAFF. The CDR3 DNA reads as TGTGCCAGCAGCCTAGACAGCCAGATTAACACTGAAGCTTTCTTT.

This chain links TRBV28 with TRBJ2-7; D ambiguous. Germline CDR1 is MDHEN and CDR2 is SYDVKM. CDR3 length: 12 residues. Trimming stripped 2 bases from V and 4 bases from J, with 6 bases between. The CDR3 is CASSLDQYEQYF. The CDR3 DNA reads TGTGCCAGCAGTTTAGATCAATACGAGCAGTACTTC.

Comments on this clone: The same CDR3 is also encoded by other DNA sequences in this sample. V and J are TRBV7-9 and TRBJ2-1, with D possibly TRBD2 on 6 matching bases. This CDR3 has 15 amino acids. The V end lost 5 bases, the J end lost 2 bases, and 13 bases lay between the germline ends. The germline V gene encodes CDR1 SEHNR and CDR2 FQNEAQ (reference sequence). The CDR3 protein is CASSPGLATYNEQFF. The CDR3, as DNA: TGTGCCAGCAGCCCGGGACTGGCGACCTACAATGAGCAGTTCTTC. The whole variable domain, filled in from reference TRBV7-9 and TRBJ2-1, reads DTGVSQNPRHKITKRGQNVTFRCDPISEHNRLYWYRQTLGQGPEFLTYFQNEAQLEKSRLLSDRFSAERPKGSFSTLEIQRTEQGDSAMYLCASSPGLATYNEQFFGPGTRLTVL.

The CDR3 region has the DNA TGTGCCACCAGCAGACCGGGACAAGGAGGGGAGACCCAGTACTTC. Amino acids: CATSRPGQGGETQYF. The gene calls are TRBV15 and TRBJ2-5, with D perhaps being TRBD1 or TRBD2 (6 bases each). The germline CDR1 and CDR2 sequences are LNHNV and YYDKDF (reference sequence). The CDR3 length is 15 residues. V was pared by 2 bases and J by 5 bases, with 15 bases between.

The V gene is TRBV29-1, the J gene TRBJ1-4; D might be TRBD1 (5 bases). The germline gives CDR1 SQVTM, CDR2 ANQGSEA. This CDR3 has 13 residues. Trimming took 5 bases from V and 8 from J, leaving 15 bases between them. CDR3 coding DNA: TGCAGCGTTCGAGACACGGAGGGGGAAAAACTGTTTTTT. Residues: CSVRDTEGEKLFF.

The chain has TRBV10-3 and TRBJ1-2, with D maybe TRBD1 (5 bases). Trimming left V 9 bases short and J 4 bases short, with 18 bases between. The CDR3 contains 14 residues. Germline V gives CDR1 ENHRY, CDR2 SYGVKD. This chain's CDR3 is CAISGGTEPYGYTF. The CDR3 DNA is TGTGCCATTTCCGGGGGGACGGAACCCTATGGCTACACCTTC.

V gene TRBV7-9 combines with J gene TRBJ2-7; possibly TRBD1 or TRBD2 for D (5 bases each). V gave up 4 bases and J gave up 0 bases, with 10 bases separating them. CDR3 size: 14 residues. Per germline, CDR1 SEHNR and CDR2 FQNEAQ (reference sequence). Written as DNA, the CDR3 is TGTGCCAGCAGCTACCGGGACCTCTCCTACGAGCAGTACTTC. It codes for CASSYRDLSYEQYF.

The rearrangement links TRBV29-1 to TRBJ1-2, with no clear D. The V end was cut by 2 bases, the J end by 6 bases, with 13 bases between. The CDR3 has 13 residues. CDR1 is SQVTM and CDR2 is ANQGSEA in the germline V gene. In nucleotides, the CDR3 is TGCAGCGTTGAATGGCGGGCAGCAGATGGCTACACCTTC. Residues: CSVEWRAADGYTF.

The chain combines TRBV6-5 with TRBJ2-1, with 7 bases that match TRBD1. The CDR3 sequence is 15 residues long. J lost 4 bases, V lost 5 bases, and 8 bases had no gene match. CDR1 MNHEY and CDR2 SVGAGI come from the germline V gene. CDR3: CASSPGTEKYNEQFF. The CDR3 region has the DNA TGTGCCAGCAGTCCCGGGACAGAAAAATACAATGAGCAGTTCTTC.

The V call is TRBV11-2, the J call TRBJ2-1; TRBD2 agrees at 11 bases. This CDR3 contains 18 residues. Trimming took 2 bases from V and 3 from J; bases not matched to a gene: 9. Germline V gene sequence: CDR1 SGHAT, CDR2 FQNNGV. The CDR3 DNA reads TGTGCCAGCAGCTTAAACCCCCAACTAGCGGGAGTCTACAATGAGCAGTTCTTC. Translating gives CASSLNPQLAGVYNEQFF.

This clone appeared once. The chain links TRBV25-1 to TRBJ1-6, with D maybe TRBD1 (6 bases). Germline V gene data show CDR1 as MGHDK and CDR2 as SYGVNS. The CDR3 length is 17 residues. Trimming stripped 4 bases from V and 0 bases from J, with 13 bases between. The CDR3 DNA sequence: TGTGCCAGCAGTGGGACAGTGTCTAACTCCTATAATTCACCCCTCCACTTT. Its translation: CASSGTVSNSYNSPLHF.

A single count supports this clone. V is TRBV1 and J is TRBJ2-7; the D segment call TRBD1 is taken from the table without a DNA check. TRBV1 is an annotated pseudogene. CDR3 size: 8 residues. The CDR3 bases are TGCACCCCCCCAAAGCAGTACTTC. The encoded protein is CTPPKQYF.

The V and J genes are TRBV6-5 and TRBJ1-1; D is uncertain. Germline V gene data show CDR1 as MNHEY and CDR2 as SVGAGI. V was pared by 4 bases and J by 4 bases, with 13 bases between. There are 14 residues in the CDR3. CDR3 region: CASSSQIVGTEAFF. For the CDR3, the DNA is TGTGCCAGCAGTTCCCAGATCGTGGGCACTGAAGCTTTCTTT.

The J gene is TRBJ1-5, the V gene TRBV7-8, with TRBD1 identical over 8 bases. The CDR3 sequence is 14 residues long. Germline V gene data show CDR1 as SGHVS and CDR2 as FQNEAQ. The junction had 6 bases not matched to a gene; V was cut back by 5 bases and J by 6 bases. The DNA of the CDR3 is TGTGCCAGCAGCCTACGACAGGGGAGTCAGCCCCAGCATTTT. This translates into CASSLRQGSQPQHF.

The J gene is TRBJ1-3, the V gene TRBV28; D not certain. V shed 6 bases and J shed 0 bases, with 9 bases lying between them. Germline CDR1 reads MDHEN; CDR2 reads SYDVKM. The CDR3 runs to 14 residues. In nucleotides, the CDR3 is TGTGCCAGCAGGCCCCCAGGCTCTGGAAACACCATATATTTT. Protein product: CASRPPGSGNTIYF.